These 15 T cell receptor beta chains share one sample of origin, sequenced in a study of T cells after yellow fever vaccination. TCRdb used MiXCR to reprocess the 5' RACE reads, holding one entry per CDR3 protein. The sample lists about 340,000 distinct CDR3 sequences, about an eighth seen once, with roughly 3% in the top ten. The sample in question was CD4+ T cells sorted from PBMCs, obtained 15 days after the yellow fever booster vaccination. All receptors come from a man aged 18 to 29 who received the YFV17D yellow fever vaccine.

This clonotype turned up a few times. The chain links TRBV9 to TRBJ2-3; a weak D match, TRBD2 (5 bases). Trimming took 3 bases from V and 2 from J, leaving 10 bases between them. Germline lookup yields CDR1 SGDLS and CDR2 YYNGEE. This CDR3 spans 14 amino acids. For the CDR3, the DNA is TGTGCCAGCAGCGAAATCCGGGACACAGATACGCAGTATTTT. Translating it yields CASSEIRDTDTQYF.

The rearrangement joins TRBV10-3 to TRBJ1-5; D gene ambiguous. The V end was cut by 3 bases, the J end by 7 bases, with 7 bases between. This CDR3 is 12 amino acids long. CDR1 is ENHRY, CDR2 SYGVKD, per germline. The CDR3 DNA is TGTGCCATCAGTGATGCGGGGCAGCCCCAGCATTTT. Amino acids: CAISDAGQPQHF.

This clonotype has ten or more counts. CDR3 sequence (DNA): TGCGCCAGCAGCTTGACAGGGGGCGCGAACATTCAGTACTTC. Encoded protein: CASSLTGGANIQYF. The rearrangement uses TRBV5-1 and TRBJ2-4; 9 nucleotides match TRBD1. Germline V gene lookup returns CDR1 SGHRS and CDR2 YFSETQ. This CDR3 region has 14 residues. V lost 1 base, J lost 7 bases, and 3 bases stayed unmatched. Supplemented by reference TRBV5-1 and TRBJ2-4, the full variable domain reads KAGVTQTPRYLIKTRGQQVTLSCSPISGHRSVSWYQQTPGQGLQFLFEYFSETQRNKGNFPGRFSGRQFSNSRSEMNVSTLELGDSALYLCASSLTGGANIQYFGAGTRLSVL.

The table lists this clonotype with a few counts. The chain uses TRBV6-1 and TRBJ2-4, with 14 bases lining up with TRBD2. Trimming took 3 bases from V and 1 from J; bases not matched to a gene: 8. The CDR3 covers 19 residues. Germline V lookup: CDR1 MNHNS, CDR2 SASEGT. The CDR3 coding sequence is TGTGCCAGCAGTGACCGGACTAGCGGGGGGCTCGTGGCCAAAAACATTCAGTACTTC. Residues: CASSDRTSGGLVAKNIQYF.

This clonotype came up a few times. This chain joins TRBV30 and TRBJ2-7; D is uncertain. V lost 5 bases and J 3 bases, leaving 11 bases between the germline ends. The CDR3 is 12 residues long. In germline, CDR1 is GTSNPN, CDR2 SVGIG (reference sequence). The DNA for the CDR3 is TGTGCCTGGGCACGGGCCTACTACGAGCAGTACTTC. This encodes CAWARAYYEQYF.

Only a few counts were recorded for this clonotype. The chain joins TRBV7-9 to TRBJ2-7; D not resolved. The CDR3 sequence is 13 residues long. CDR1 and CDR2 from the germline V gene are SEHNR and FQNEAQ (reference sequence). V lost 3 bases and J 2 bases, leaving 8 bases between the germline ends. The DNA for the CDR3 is TGTGCCAGCAGCTTCTCGTATGCCTACGAGCAGTACTTC. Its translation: CASSFSYAYEQYF.

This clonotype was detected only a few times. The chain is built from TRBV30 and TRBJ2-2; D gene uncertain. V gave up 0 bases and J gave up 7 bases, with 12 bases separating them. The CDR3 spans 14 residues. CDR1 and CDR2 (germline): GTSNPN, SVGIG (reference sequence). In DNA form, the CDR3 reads TGTGCCTGGAGTGTCTCCGGGTCGGGCGGGGAGCTGTTTTTT. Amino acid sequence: CAWSVSGSGGELFF. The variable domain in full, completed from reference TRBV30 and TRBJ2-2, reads SQTIHQWPATLVQPVGSPLSLECTVEGTSNPNLYWYRQAAGRGLQLLFYSVGIGQISSEVPQNLSASRPQDRQFILSSKKLLLSDSGFYLCAWSVSGSGGELFFGEGSRLTVL.

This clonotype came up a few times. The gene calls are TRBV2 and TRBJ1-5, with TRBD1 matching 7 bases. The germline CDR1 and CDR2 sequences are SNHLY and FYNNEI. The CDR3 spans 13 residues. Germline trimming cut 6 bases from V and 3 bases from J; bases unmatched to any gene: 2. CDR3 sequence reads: CASRGQYNQPQHF. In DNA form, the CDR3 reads TGTGCCAGCAGGGGACAGTACAATCAGCCCCAGCATTTT.

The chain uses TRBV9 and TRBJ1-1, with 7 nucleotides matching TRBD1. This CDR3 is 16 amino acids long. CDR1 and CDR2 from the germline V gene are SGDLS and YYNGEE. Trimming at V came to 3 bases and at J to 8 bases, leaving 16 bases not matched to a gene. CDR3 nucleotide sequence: TGTGCCAGCAGCGAACAGGGGAGCTCGCTTAGTATCGAAGCTTTCTTT. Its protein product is CASSEQGSSLSIEAFF.

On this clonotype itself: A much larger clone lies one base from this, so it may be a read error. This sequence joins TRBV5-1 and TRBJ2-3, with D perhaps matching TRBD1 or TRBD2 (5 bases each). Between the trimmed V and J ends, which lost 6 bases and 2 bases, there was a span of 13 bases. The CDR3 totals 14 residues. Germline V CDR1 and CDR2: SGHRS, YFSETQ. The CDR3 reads CASIGGQDTDTQYF. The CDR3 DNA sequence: TGCGCCAGCATCGGAGGACAAGACACAGATACGCAGTATTTT.

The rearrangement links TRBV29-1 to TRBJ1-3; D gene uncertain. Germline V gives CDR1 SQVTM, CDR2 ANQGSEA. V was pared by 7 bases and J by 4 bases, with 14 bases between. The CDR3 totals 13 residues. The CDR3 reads CSAIPGSGNTIYF. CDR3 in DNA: TGCAGCGCCATACCGGGGTCCGGAAACACCATATATTTT.

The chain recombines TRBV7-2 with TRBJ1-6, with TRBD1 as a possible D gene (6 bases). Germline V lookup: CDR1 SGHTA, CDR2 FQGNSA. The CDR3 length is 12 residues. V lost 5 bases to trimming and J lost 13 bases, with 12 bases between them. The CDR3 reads CASSRTASPLHF. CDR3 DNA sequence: TGTGCCAGCAGCAGGACAGCGTCCCCCCTCCACTTT.

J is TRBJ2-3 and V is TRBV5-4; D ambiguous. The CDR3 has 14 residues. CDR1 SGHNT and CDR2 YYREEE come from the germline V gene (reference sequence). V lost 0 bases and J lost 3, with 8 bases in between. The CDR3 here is CASSLGLITDTQYF. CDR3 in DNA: TGTGCCAGCAGCTTGGGACTGATTACAGATACGCAGTATTTT.

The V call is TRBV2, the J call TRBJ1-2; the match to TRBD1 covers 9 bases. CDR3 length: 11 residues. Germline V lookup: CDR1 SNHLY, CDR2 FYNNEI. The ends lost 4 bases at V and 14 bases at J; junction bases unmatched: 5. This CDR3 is CASSVRTGETF. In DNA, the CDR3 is TGTGCCAGCAGTGTTCGGACAGGGGAAACCTTC.

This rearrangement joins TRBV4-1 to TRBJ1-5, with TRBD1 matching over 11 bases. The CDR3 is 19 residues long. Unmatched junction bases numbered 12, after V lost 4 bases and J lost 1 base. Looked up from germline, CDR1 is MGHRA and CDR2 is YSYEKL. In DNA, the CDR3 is TGCGCCAGCAGCCCGTCCCGGACAGGGGGCTCTAGAAGCAATCAGCCCCAGCATTTT. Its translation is CASSPSRTGGSRSNQPQHF.